These 4 T cell receptor beta chains were all obtained from the same sample, sequenced in a study of brain T cells in children with intractable seizures. As to time point: blood from clinic visit 5 months post-surgery; TSC patient then seizure free. The method was immunoSEQ multiplex PCR; TCRdb's version includes in-frame clones alone and lacks a portion of them. The sample has under 400,000 clones; about 94% are singletons. The sample here was peripheral blood, taken approximately 5 months after surgery. These receptors all come from a boy younger than two with tuberous sclerosis and intractable seizures.

The rearrangement joins TRBV7-8 to TRBJ2-4, with 11 bases that match TRBD2. V lost 1 base, J lost 1 base, and 6 bases stayed unmatched. This CDR3 has 18 amino acids. The germline gives CDR1 SGHVS, CDR2 FQNEAQ. CDR3 in amino acids: CASSLVGLAGAAKNIQYF. CDR3 nucleotides: TGTGCCAGCAGCTTAGTAGGACTAGCGGGTGCGGCCAAAAACATTCAGTACTTC.

The V and J genes are TRBV3-1 (or the pseudogene TRBV3-2) and TRBJ2-1, with unresolved D. The CDR3 totals 12 residues. Between the trimmed V and J ends, which lost 0 bases and 11 bases, there was a span of 8 bases. Germline CDR1 LGHDT, CDR2 YNNKEL (reference sequence). CDR3 region: CASSQDLVKQFF. The DNA for the CDR3 is TGTGCCAGCAGCCAAGATCTGGTAAAGCAGTTCTTC.

The J gene is TRBJ2-5, the V gene TRBV5-6; 11 positions agree with TRBD1. Trimming cost V 4 bases and J 2 bases; bases outside gene matches: 4. Germline CDR1 is SGHDT and CDR2 is YYEEEE. This CDR3 has 15 amino acids. CDR3 sequence (DNA): TGTGCCAGCAGCGCTGGGACAGGGGGACAAGAGACCCAGTACTTC. This codes for CASSAGTGGQETQYF. The full variable domain, with the rest looked up from reference TRBV5-6 and TRBJ2-5, is DAGVTQSPTHLIKTRGQQVTLRCSPKSGHDTVSWYQQALGQGPQFIFQYYEEEERQRGNFPDRFSGHQFPNYSSELNVNALLLGDSALYLCASSAGTGGQETQYFGPGTRLLVL.

For the CDR3, the DNA is TGTGCCAGCTCACCAGCGACGGACTCTGGAAACACCATATATTTT. It encodes CASSPATDSGNTIYF. The genes are TRBV18 and TRBJ1-3; D gene unclear. Germline assignment: CDR1 KGHSH and CDR2 LQKENI. Trimming left V 2 bases short and J 0 bases short, with 8 bases between. The length of the CDR3 is 15 residues.